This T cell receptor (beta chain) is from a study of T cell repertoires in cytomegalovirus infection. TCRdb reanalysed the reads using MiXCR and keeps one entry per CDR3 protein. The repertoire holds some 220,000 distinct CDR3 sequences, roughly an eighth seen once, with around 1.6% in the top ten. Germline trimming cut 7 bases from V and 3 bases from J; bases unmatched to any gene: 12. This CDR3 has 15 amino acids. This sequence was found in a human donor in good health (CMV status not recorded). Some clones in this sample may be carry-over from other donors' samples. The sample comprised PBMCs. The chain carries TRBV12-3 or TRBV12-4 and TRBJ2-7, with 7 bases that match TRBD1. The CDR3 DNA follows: TGTGCCAGCACCCCTGGACAGGCATCTTACTACGAGCAGTACTTC. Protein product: CASTPGQASYYEQYF.